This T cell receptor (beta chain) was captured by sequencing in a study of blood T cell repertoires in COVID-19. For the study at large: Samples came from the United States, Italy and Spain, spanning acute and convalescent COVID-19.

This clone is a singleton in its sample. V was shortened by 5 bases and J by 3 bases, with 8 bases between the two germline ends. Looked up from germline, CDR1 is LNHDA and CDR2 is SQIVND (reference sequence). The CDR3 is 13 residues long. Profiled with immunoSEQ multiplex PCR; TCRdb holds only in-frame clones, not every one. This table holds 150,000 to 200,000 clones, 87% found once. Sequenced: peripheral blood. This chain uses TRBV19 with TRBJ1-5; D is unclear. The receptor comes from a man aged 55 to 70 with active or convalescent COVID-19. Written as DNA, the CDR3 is TGTGCCAGTAGTGCGGGGTCCAATCAGCCCCAGCATTTT. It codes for CASSAGSNQPQHF. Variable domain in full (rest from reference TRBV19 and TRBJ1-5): DGGITQSPKYLFRKEGQNVTLSCEQNLNHDAMYWYRQDPGQGLRLIYYSQIVNDFQKGDIAEGYSVSREKKESFPLTVTSAQKNPTAFYLCASSAGSNQPQHFGDGTRLSIL.